These 2 T cell receptor beta chains share one sample of origin, sequenced in a study of T cell repertoires in cytomegalovirus infection. TCRdb recomputed calls from the reads with MiXCR, one row per CDR3 protein. The data show fewer than 550,000 distinct CDR3 sequences, about 11% seen once. Material for sequencing was PBMCs. The origin of the receptors is a human donor in good health (CMV status not recorded). Some clones in this sample may be carry-over from other donors' samples.

V and J are TRBV30 and TRBJ2-2; no firm D call. Germline assignment: CDR1 GTSNPN and CDR2 SVGIG (reference sequence). The length of the CDR3 is 13 residues. The V end was cut by 5 bases, the J end by 0 bases, with 7 bases between. The CDR3 protein is CAWATPNTGELFF. The CDR3 nucleotides read TGTGCCTGGGCAACACCGAACACCGGGGAGCTGTTTTTT.

There are a few counts of this clonotype. CDR3: CASSVVGRADTQYF. CDR3 DNA sequence: TGTGCCAGCAGCGTAGTGGGCCGCGCAGATACGCAGTATTTT. The chain recombines TRBV9 with TRBJ2-3; D unresolved. Germline V CDR1 and CDR2: SGDLS, YYNGEE. V was pared by 0 bases and J by 4 bases, with 9 bases between. The CDR3 covers 14 residues. Full variable domain (remainder filled in from reference TRBV9 and TRBJ2-3): DSGVTQTPKHLITATGQRVTLRCSPRSGDLSVYWYQQSLDQGLQFLIQYYNGEERAKGNILERFSAQQFPDLHSELNLSSLELGDSALYFCASSVVGRADTQYFGPGTRLTVL.